Sequencing of this T cell receptor (beta chain) was carried out in a study of cytomegalovirus exposure and HLA in healthy donors. Study results and limitations: Available immune exposure information was restricted to CMV serostatus only.

For this clone: Antigen specificity is unknown.

Looked up from germline, CDR1 is LNHNV and CDR2 is YYDKDF (reference sequence). The ends were cut back, 1 base at V and 6 bases at J, with 13 bases in the middle. There are 15 residues in the CDR3. PCR involved 60 Vbeta and 13 Jbeta primers. Sequencing used immunoSEQ multiplex PCR; TCRdb keeps in-frame clones, though not all of them. This table holds roughly 120,000 clones, approximately 80% found once. The chain has TRBV15 and TRBJ1-5, with D perhaps TRBD1 (5 bases). The receptor was derived from a human donor in good health. Sequencing was done on a sample of PBMCs. CDR3 sequence reads: CATSRVSAGIQPQHF. The CDR3 DNA reads TGTGCCACCAGCAGAGTATCGGCAGGGATTCAGCCCCAGCATTTT.